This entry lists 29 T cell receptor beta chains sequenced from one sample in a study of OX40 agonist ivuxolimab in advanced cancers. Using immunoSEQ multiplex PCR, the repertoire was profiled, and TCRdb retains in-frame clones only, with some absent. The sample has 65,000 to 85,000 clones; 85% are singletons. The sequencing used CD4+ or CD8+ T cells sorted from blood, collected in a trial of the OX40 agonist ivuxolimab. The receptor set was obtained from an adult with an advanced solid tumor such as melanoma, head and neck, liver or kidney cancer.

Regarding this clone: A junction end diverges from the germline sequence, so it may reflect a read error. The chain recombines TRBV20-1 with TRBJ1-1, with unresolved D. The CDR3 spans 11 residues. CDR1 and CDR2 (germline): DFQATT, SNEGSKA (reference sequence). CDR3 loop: CSARGNTEAFF. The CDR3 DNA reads TGCAGTGCGAGAGGGAACACTGAAGCTTTCTTT.

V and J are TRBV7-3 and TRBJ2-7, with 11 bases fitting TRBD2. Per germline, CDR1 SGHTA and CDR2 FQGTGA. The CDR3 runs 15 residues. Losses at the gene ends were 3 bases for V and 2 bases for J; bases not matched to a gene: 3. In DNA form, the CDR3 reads TGTGCCAGCAGCTTCCTAGCGGGAGGTACCTACGAGCAGTACTTC. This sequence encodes CASSFLAGGTYEQYF.

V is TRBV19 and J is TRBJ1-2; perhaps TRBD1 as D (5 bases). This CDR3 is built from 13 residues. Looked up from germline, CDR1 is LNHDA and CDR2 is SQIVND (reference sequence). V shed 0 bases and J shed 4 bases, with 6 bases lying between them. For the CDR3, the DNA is TGTGCCAGTAGTATAGACAGGGCCTATGGCTACACCTTC. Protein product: CASSIDRAYGYTF.

The CDR3 loop reads CSVRGQGGGEQYF. The CDR3 DNA reads TGCAGCGTCCGGGGGCAGGGGGGAGGCGAGCAGTACTTC. V and J are TRBV29-1 and TRBJ2-7; tentative D call: TRBD1 (7 bases). Germline V CDR1 and CDR2: SQVTM, ANQGSEA. V lost 6 bases and J 6 bases, leaving 18 bases between the germline ends. CDR3 size: 13 residues.

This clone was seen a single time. In DNA, the CDR3 is TGTGCCACCAGCCATGGACAGGGGGCAGGCACCGGGGAGCTGTTTTTT. This codes for CATSHGQGAGTGELFF. The rearrangement joins TRBV15 to TRBJ2-2; 11 positions agree with TRBD1. This CDR3 is 16 amino acids long. Germline loops: CDR1 LNHNV, CDR2 YYDKDF (reference sequence). V trimming: 5 bases; J trimming: 4 bases; junction bases outside the gene matches: 6.

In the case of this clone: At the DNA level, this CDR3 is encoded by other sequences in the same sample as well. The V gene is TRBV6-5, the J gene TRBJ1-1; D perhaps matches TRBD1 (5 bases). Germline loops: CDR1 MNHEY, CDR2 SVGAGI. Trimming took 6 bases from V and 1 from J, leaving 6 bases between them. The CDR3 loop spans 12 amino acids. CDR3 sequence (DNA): TGTGCCAGCAGAACAGGGAACACTGAAGCTTTCTTT. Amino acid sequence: CASRTGNTEAFF.

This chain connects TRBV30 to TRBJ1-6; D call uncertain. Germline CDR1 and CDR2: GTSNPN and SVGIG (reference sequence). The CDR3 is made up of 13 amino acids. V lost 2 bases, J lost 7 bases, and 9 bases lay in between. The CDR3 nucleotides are TGTGCCTGGAGTACCGCTGGCAATTCACCCCTCCACTTT. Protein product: CAWSTAGNSPLHF.

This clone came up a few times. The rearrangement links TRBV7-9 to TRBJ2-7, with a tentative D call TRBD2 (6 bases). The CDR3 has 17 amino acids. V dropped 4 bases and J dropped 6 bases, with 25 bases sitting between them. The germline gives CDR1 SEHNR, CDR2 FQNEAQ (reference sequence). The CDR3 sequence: CASSSFPSLGGIGEQYF. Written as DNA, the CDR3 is TGTGCCAGCAGCTCCTTTCCTTCGTTGGGCGGGATAGGCGAGCAGTACTTC.

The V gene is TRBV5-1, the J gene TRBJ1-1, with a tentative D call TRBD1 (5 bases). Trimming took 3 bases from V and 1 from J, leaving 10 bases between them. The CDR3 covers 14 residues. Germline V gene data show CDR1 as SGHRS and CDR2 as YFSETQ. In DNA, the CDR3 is TGCGCCAGCAGCTCGACGGGGGGGAACACTGAAGCTTTCTTT. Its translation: CASSSTGGNTEAFF. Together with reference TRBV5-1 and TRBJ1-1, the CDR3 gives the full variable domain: KAGVTQTPRYLIKTRGQQVTLSCSPISGHRSVSWYQQTPGQGLQFLFEYFSETQRNKGNFPGRFSGRQFSNSRSEMNVSTLELGDSALYLCASSSTGGNTEAFFGQGTRLTVV.

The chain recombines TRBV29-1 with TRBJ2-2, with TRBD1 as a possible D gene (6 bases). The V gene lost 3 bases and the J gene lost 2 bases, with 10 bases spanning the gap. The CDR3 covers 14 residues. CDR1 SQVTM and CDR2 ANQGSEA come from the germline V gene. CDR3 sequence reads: CSVDVRGNTGELFF. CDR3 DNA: TGCAGCGTTGATGTCAGGGGAAACACCGGGGAGCTGTTTTTT.

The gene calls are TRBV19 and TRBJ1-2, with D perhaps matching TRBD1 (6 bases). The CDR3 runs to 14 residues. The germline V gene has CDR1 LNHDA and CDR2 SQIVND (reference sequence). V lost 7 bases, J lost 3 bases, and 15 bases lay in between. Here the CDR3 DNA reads TGTGCCAGTACCATGGGCAGGGGTTACTATGGCTACACCTTC. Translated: CASTMGRGYYGYTF.

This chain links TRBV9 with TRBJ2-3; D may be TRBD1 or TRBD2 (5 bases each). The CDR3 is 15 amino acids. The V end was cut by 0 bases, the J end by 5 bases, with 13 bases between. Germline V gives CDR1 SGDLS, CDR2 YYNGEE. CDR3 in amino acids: CASSVGGTSLDTQYF. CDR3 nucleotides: TGTGCCAGCAGCGTAGGGGGGACCTCCTTAGATACGCAGTATTTT.

CDR3 in DNA: TGTGCCAGCAGCTTCCTATCATGGGGCGGCTACACCTTC. Protein: CASSFLSWGGYTF. This rearrangement joins TRBV7-2 to TRBJ1-2, with a tentative D call TRBD1 (5 bases). Germline CDR1 SGHTA, CDR2 FQGNSA. The CDR3 extends over 13 amino acids. V lost 3 bases, J lost 8 bases, and 13 bases lay in between.

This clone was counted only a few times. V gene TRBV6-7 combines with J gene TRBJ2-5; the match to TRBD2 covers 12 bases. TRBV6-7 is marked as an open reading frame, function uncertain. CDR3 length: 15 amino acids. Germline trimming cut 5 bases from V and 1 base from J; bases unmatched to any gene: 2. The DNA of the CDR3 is TGTGCCAGCAGTGGGACTAGCGGGCTCCAAGAGACCCAGTACTTC. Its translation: CASSGTSGLQETQYF.

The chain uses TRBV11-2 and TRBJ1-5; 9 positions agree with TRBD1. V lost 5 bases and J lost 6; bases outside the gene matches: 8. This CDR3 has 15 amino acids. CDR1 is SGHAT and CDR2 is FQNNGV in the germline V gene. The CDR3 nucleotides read TGTGCCAGCAGCCAGGGGACAGGGCATGGTCAGCCCCAGCATTTT. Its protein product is CASSQGTGHGQPQHF.

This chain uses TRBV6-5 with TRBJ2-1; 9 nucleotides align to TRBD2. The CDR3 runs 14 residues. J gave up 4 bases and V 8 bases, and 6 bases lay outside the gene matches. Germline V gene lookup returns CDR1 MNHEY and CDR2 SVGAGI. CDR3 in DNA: TGTGCCAGCCGGAGCGGGGGGCAGTACAATGAGCAGTTCTTC. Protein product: CASRSGGQYNEQFF.

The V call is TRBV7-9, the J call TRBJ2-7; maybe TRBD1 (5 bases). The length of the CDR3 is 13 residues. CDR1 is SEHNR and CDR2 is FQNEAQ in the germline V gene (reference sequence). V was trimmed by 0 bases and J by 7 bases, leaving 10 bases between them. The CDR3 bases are TGTGCCAGCAGCTTAGCCCGGAAGGGGGAGCAGTACTTC. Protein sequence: CASSLARKGEQYF.

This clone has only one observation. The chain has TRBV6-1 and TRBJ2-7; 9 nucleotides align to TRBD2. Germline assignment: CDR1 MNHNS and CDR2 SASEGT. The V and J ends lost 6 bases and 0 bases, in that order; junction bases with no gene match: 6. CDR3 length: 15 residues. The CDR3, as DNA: TGTGCCAGCAGGTCTAGCGGGGAAAGCTCCTACGAGCAGTACTTC. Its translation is CASRSSGESSYEQYF.

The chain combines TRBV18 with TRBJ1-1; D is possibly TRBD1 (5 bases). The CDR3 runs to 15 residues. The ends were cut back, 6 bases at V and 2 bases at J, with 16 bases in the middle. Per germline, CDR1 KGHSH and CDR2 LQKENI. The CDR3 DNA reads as TGTGCCAGCTCCCCCGCAGGCAGGGCTAACACTGAAGCTTTCTTT. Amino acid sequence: CASSPAGRANTEAFF.

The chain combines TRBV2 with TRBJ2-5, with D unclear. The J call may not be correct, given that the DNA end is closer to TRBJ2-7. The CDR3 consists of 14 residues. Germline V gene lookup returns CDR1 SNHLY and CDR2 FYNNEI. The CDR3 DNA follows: TGTGCCAGCAATTTACGTGGAAACCTCTACGAGCAGTACTTC. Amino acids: CASNLRGNLYEQYF.

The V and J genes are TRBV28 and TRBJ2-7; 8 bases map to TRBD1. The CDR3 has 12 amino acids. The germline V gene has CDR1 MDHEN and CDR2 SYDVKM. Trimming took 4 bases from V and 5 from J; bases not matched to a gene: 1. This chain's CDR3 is CASSSRGHEQYF. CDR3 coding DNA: TGTGCCAGCAGTTCCAGGGGGCACGAGCAGTACTTC.

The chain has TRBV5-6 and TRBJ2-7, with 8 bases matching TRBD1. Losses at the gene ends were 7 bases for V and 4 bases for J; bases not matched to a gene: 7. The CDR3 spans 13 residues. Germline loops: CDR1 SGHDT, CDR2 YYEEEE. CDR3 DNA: TGTGCCAGCGGCCAGGGGGCGGGGTACGAGCAGTACTTC. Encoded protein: CASGQGAGYEQYF.

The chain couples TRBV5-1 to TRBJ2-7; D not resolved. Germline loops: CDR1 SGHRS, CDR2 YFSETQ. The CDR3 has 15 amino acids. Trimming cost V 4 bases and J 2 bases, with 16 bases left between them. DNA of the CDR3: TGCGCCAGCAGCCCCGGATCCGTGGAAACCTACGAGCAGTACTTC. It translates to CASSPGSVETYEQYF.

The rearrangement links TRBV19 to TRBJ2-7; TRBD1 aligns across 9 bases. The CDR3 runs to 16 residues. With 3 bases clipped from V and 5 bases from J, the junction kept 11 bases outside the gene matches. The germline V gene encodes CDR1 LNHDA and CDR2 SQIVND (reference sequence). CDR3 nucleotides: TGTGCCAGTAGTATTCCCGTCGGGACAGGGTCCGACGAGCAGTACTTC. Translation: CASSIPVGTGSDEQYF. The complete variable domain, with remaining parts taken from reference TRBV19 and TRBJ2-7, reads DGGITQSPKYLFRKEGQNVTLSCEQNLNHDAMYWYRQDPGQGLRLIYYSQIVNDFQKGDIAEGYSVSREKKESFPLTVTSAQKNPTAFYLCASSIPVGTGSDEQYFGPGTRLTVT.

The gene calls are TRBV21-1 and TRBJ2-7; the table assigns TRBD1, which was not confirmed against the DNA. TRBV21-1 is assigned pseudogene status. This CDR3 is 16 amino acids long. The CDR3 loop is CASSKEERLRGREQYF. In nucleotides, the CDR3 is TGTGCCAGCAGCAAAGAAGAACGTCTCAGGGGGCGCGAGCAGTACTTC.

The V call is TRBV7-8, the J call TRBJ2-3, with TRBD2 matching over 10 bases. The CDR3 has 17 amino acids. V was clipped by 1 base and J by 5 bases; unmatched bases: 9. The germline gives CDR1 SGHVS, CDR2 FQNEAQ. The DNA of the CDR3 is TGTGCCAGCAGCTTAGGAAATAGCGGGGGGAGGGGAGATACGCAGTATTTT. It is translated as CASSLGNSGGRGDTQYF. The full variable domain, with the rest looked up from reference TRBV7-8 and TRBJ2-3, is GAGVSQSPRYKVAKRGQDVALRCDPISGHVSLFWYQQALGQGPEFLTYFQNEAQLDKSGLPSDRFFAERPEGSVSTLKIQRTQQEDSAVYLCASSLGNSGGRGDTQYFGPGTRLTVL.

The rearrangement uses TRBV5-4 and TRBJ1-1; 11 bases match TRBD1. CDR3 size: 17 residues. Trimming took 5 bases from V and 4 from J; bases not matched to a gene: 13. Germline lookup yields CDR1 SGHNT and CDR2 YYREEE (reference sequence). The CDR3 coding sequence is TGTGCCAGCAGTTCCGGGACAGGGGGGAAATCTGGCACTGAAGCTTTCTTT. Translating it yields CASSSGTGGKSGTEAFF.

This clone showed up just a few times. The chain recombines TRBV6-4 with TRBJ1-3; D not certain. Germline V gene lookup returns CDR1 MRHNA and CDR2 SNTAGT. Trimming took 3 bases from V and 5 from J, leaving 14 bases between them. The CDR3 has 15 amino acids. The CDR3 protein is CASSDRPLFRNTIYF. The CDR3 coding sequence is TGTGCCAGCAGTGATAGGCCGCTTTTCCGAAACACCATATATTTT.

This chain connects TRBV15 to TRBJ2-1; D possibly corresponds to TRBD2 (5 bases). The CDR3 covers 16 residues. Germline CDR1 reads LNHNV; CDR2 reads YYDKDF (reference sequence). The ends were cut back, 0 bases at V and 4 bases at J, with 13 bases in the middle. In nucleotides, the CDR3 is TGTGCCACCAGCAGAGAAAAAGGACTCCTTTACAATGAGCAGTTCTTC. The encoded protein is CATSREKGLLYNEQFF.